What follows describes a single T cell receptor beta chain. The entry originates in a study of T-cell memory formation after mild COVID-19. The overall study: TCR clusters were largely donor specific.

TCRdb re-analysed the 5' RACE reads in MiXCR, keeping a single row per CDR3 protein. The table shows 550,000 to 600,000 distinct CDR3 sequences, with roughly 17% occurring only once. The germline V gene has CDR1 SEHNR and CDR2 FQNEAQ (reference sequence). J was trimmed by 2 bases and V by 5 bases; bases with no gene match: 8. CDR3 size: 15 residues. Sequenced sample: PBMCs or a T cell subset sorted from them (not recorded which). This chain joins TRBV7-9 and TRBJ2-7; 8 nucleotides align to TRBD2. This receptor was taken from an adult woman who had mild COVID-19 (a few samples of this study predate the infection). Cell type and time point are not known. The DNA of the CDR3 is TGTGCCAGCAGCCCCCGGGAGGGGTCTACCTACGAGCAGTACTTC. Translating it yields CASSPREGSTYEQYF.